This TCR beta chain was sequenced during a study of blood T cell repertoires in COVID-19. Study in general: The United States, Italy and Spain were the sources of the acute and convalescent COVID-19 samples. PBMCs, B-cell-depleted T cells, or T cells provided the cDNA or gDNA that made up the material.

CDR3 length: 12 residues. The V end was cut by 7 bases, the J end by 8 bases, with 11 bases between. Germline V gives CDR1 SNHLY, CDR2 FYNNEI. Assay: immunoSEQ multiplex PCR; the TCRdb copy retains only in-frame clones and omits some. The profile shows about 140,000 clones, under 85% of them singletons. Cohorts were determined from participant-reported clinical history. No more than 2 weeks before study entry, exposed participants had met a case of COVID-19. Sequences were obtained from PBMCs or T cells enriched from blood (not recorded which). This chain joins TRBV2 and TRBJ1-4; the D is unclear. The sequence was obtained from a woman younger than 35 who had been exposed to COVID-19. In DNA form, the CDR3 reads TGTGCCAGCACAGCCGGGTTCGAAAAACTGTTTTTT. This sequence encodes CASTAGFEKLFF. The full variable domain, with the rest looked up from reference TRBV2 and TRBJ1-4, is EPEVTQTPSHQVTQMGQEVILRCVPISNHLYFYWYRQILGQKVEFLVSFYNNEISEKSEIFDDQFSVERPDGSNFTLKIRSTKLEDSAMYFCASTAGFEKLFFGSGTQLSVL.